Below are 32 T cell receptor beta chains sequenced from a single sample in a study of early T cells in non-severe SARS-CoV-2 infection. One entry per CDR3 protein, called by TCRdb with MiXCR from the 5' RACE reads. The table includes 61,000 or so distinct CDR3 sequences, 12% detected once. This specimen was whole blood, taken at baseline. These receptors came from an adult who was a healthcare worker with PCR-confirmed SARS-CoV-2 infection or an uninfected control (not recorded which). The donor label of this sample is uncertain.

This clonotype was found many times. The chain recombines TRBV11-2 with TRBJ2-5, with 14 bases fitting TRBD2. This CDR3 has 15 residues. Germline CDR1 reads SGHAT; CDR2 reads FQNNGV. Trimming cost V 4 bases and J 3 bases; bases outside gene matches: 1. This chain's CDR3 is CASSSGLAGEETQYF. DNA of the CDR3: TGTGCCAGCAGCTCGGGACTAGCGGGGGAAGAGACCCAGTACTTC. Combining the CDR3 with reference TRBV11-2 and TRBJ2-5 gives the whole variable domain EAGVAQSPRYKIIEKRQSVAFWCNPISGHATLYWYQQILGQGPKLLIQFQNNGVVDDSQLPKDRFSAERLKGVDSTLKIQPAKLEDSAVYLCASSSGLAGEETQYFGPGTRLLVL.

This clonotype was seen ten or more times. This rearrangement joins TRBV29-1 to TRBJ2-2; no clear D gene. V was pared by 7 bases and J by 8 bases, with 14 bases between. Germline values: CDR1 SQVTM, CDR2 ANQGSEA. The CDR3 spans 12 residues. This CDR3 reads CSAEVSLGELFF. The CDR3 coding sequence is TGCAGCGCTGAGGTTTCTTTGGGGGAGCTGTTTTTT.

This clonotype showed up just a few times. The chain has TRBV10-3 and TRBJ2-5, with 10 nucleotides matching TRBD1. V trimming: 3 bases; J trimming: 0 bases; junction bases outside the gene matches: 13. Germline V gives CDR1 ENHRY, CDR2 SYGVKD. This CDR3 comprises 19 residues. DNA for the CDR3: TGTGCCATCAGTGACTCCCGGGACAGGGGCCTCCCGTACCAAGAGACCCAGTACTTC. Residues: CAISDSRDRGLPYQETQYF.

This chain links TRBV6-5 with TRBJ2-1; 7 nucleotides agree with TRBD2. V lost 2 bases and J lost 6; bases outside the gene matches: 13. Germline CDR1 MNHEY, CDR2 SVGAGI. The CDR3 sequence is 17 residues long. The CDR3 loop is CASSYPYSGWGSNEQFF. CDR3 nucleotide sequence: TGTGCCAGCAGTTACCCCTATAGCGGGTGGGGAAGCAATGAGCAGTTCTTC.

This clonotype was counted between two and nine times. The rearrangement links TRBV25-1 to TRBJ2-1, with D unclear. This CDR3 region has 14 residues. Deletions cut 2 bases from V and 4 bases from J, with 9 bases between. From germline, CDR1 is MGHDK and CDR2 SYGVNS. The chain's CDR3 is CASSELDGYNEQFF. The CDR3 bases are TGTGCCAGCAGTGAACTCGACGGGTACAATGAGCAGTTCTTC. Full variable domain (outside the CDR3, taken from reference TRBV25-1 and TRBJ2-1): EADIYQTPRYLVIGTGKKITLECSQTMGHDKMYWYQQDPGMELHLIHYSYGVNSTEKGDLSSESTVSRIRTEHFPLTLESARPSHTSQYLCASSELDGYNEQFFGPGTRLTVL.

This clonotype was seen at least ten times. This chain connects TRBV30 to TRBJ1-1; no reliable D call. Between the trimmed V and J ends, which lost 0 bases and 0 bases, there was a span of 11 bases. Looked up from germline, CDR1 is GTSNPN and CDR2 is SVGIG (reference sequence). The CDR3 covers 15 residues. The CDR3 protein is CAWSVAVGLNTEAFF. DNA of the CDR3: TGTGCCTGGAGTGTAGCGGTCGGGTTGAACACTGAAGCTTTCTTT.

In its sample, this clonotype was seen a few times. This chain joins TRBV27 and TRBJ1-4; D is ambiguous. Looked up from germline, CDR1 is MNHEY and CDR2 is SMNVEV (reference sequence). V shed 6 bases and J shed 0 bases, with 5 bases lying between them. The CDR3 has 13 residues. CDR3 sequence (DNA): TGTGCCAGCAGGCGTACAACTAATGAAAAACTGTTTTTT. Translated: CASRRTTNEKLFF.

The chain recombines TRBV7-7 with TRBJ2-3; D is perhaps TRBD2 (6 bases). V was clipped by 2 bases and J by 4 bases, with 10 bases between them. Germline CDR1 SSHAT, CDR2 FNYEAQ (reference sequence). The CDR3 sequence is 14 residues long. CDR3 residues: CASSLRRGADTQYF. CDR3 coding DNA: TGTGCCAGCAGCTTACGGCGGGGAGCAGATACGCAGTATTTT. Combining the CDR3 with reference TRBV7-7 and TRBJ2-3 gives the whole variable domain GAGVSQSPRYKVTKRGQDVTLRCDPISSHATLYWYQQALGQGPEFLTYFNYEAQPDKSGLPSDRFSAERPEGSISTLTIQRTEQRDSAMYRCASSLRRGADTQYFGPGTRLTVL.

The rearrangement links TRBV20-1 to TRBJ1-1, with a possible D match to TRBD1 (5 bases). Trimming pared 5 bases from V and 10 bases from J, leaving 17 bases between. CDR3 length: 12 amino acids. CDR1 and CDR2 from the germline V gene are DFQATT and SNEGSKA (reference sequence). The CDR3 sequence is CSAGGLIKGAFF. For the CDR3, the DNA is TGCAGTGCTGGGGGACTCATCAAAGGAGCTTTCTTT.

In its sample, this clonotype was seen many times. This rearrangement joins TRBV5-1 to TRBJ2-2; D is undetermined. Germline-derived CDR1 and CDR2 are SGHRS and YFSETQ. V gave up 0 bases and J gave up 6 bases, with 12 bases separating them. CDR3 size: 15 residues. Here the CDR3 DNA reads TGCGCCAGCAGCTTGGATAGAGAGATGTCCGGGGAGCTGTTTTTT. This translates into CASSLDREMSGELFF.

The rearrangement uses TRBV6-6 and TRBJ1-5; no clear D. The V gene lost 6 bases and the J gene lost 3 bases, with 18 bases spanning the gap. The CDR3 has 16 residues. Per germline, CDR1 MNHNY and CDR2 SVGAGI (reference sequence). The CDR3 DNA is TGTGCCAGCAGCCCCGGTTTTTTCCGTGACAATCAGCCCCAGCATTTT. Protein: CASSPGFFRDNQPQHF.

The chain links TRBV3-1 to TRBJ2-2; D might be TRBD1 or TRBD2, each matching 5 bases. Trimming took off 4 bases at V and 9 bases at J, with 18 bases between the two ends. The CDR3 runs 15 residues. Looked up from germline, CDR1 is LGHDT and CDR2 is YNNKEL (reference sequence). The CDR3 DNA follows: TGTGCCAGCAGCCCCCCTGCCCTGGGACCCCGGGAGCTGTTTTTT. Translation gives CASSPPALGPRELFF.

The rearrangement joins TRBV18 to TRBJ1-3, with TRBD1 as a possible D gene (5 bases). This CDR3 contains 15 residues. The V gene's germline CDR1 is KGHSH and CDR2 LQKENI. V lost 0 bases and J lost 8, with 14 bases in between. In DNA, the CDR3 is TGTGCCAGCTCACCACCGCGGGGCCAGGGCGACACCATATATTTT. Amino acid sequence: CASSPPRGQGDTIYF. Looking up the rest from reference TRBV18 and TRBJ1-3 gives the full variable domain: NAGVMQNPRHLVRRRGQEARLRCSPMKGHSHVYWYRQLPEEGLKFMVYLQKENIIDESGMPKERFSAEFPKEGPSILRIQQVVRGDSAAYFCASSPPRGQGDTIYFGEGSWLTVV.

This clonotype showed up just a few times. As DNA, the CDR3 is TGTGCCAGCAGACCAATTAGGGACCCTAGCACAGATACGCAGTATTTT. The encoded protein is CASRPIRDPSTDTQYF. The chain has TRBV5-8 and TRBJ2-3; D might be TRBD1 or TRBD2, each matching 5 bases. The CDR3 covers 16 residues. CDR1 is SGHTS and CDR2 is YDEGEE in the germline V gene. V was clipped by 5 bases and J by 0 bases, with 16 bases between them.

This clonotype has only a few counts. The CDR3 spells CASSPIAGGHSDTQYF. CDR3 DNA: TGTGCCAGCAGCCCAATAGCGGGGGGGCATTCAGATACGCAGTATTTT. The chain has TRBV14 and TRBJ2-3; 11 bases align to TRBD2. The CDR3 contains 16 residues. Trimming at V came to 4 bases and at J to 4 bases, leaving 7 bases not matched to a gene. Germline V gives CDR1 SGHDN, CDR2 FVKESK.

The V and J genes are TRBV6-5 and TRBJ2-2, with D unclear. V lost 7 bases, J lost 6 bases, and 12 bases lay in between. Germline V CDR1 and CDR2: MNHEY, SVGAGI. The CDR3 is 13 residues long. The CDR3 sequence is CASKKPAAGELFF. The CDR3 bases are TGTGCCAGCAAAAAACCTGCGGCCGGGGAGCTGTTTTTT.

This chain connects TRBV11-3 to TRBJ1-1; D is ambiguous. The germline V gene encodes CDR1 SGHNT and CDR2 YENEEA. The V gene lost 5 bases and the J gene lost 2 bases, with 12 bases spanning the gap. The CDR3 has 14 amino acids. CDR3 in amino acids: CASSLGSQNTEAFF. In DNA, the CDR3 is TGTGCCAGCAGCCTGGGGTCTCAAAACACTGAAGCTTTCTTT.

The chain links TRBV7-7 to TRBJ2-5; D may be TRBD1 or TRBD2 (6 bases each). V was shortened by 5 bases and J by 5 bases, with 15 bases between the two germline ends. The CDR3 runs to 14 residues. The germline gives CDR1 SSHAT, CDR2 FNYEAQ (reference sequence). The CDR3 region is CASSAFVGGETQYF. CDR3 DNA: TGTGCCAGCAGCGCCTTTGTAGGGGGGGAGACCCAGTACTTC.

This clonotype was found a few times. The J gene is TRBJ1-2, the V gene TRBV3-1; no reliable D call. Germline lookup yields CDR1 LGHDT and CDR2 YNNKEL (reference sequence). V dropped 0 bases and J dropped 2 bases, with 10 bases sitting between them. The CDR3 sequence is 15 residues long. CDR3 loop: CASSQDPGRNYGYTF. CDR3 DNA sequence: TGTGCCAGCAGCCAAGATCCAGGACGGAACTATGGCTACACCTTC.

The chain employs TRBV4-2 and TRBJ2-1; tentatively, D is TRBD1 or TRBD2 (6 bases each). V dropped 1 base and J dropped 7 bases, with 17 bases sitting between them. Looked up from germline, CDR1 is LGHNA and CDR2 is YNFKEQ. The CDR3 runs 16 residues. This chain's CDR3 is CASSQGPGAFSNEQFF. The CDR3 DNA reads as TGTGCCAGCAGCCAAGGCCCGGGGGCCTTCTCGAATGAGCAGTTCTTC.

This chain uses TRBV11-2 with TRBJ2-7, with D unclear. V was trimmed by 1 base and J by 2 bases, leaving 9 bases between them. The germline V gene has CDR1 SGHAT and CDR2 FQNNGV. CDR3 length equals 14 residues. DNA for the CDR3: TGTGCCAGCAGCTTAGGTTTATTCACCTACGAGCAGTACGTC. It yields the protein CASSLGLFTYEQYV.

The table lists this clonotype with a few counts. The chain links TRBV30 to TRBJ1-4; 8 bases are shared with TRBD1. CDR3 length: 14 amino acids. Looked up from germline, CDR1 is GTSNPN and CDR2 is SVGIG (reference sequence). The V segment lost 0 bases and the J segment 8 bases; nucleotides outside the gene matches: 5. The CDR3 sequence is CAWSVRTGREKLFF. CDR3 nucleotide sequence: TGTGCCTGGAGTGTTAGGACAGGGCGGGAAAAACTGTTTTTT.

This clonotype has ten or more counts. The chain links TRBV27 to TRBJ2-7; TRBD2 aligns across 8 bases. The CDR3 sequence is 14 residues long. Looked up from germline, CDR1 is MNHEY and CDR2 is SMNVEV (reference sequence). The V segment lost 5 bases and the J segment 5 bases; nucleotides outside the gene matches: 8. This CDR3 reads CASSVGPGGHEQYV. CDR3 coding DNA: TGTGCCAGCAGTGTCGGACCGGGAGGGCACGAGCAGTACGTC.

The V and J genes are TRBV5-6 and TRBJ2-1, with unresolved D. This CDR3 contains 14 residues. Deletions cut 0 bases from V and 9 bases from J, with 13 bases between. Germline values: CDR1 SGHDT, CDR2 YYEEEE. This CDR3 is CASSLGTLLSEQFF. CDR3 nucleotides: TGTGCCAGCAGCTTGGGGACCCTTCTTAGTGAGCAGTTCTTC.

CDR3 bases: TGTGCCACCAGTGATTCCGGGAGAGGGAAGACCCAGTACTTC. As protein: CATSDSGRGKTQYF. The gene calls are TRBV24-1 and TRBJ2-5; possibly TRBD2 for D (6 bases). This CDR3 contains 14 residues. Trimming cost V 2 bases and J 6 bases, with 12 bases left between them. Germline V gene lookup returns CDR1 KGHDR and CDR2 SFDVKD.

In its sample, this clonotype was seen a few times. This chain connects TRBV7-9 to TRBJ2-2; 7 bases match TRBD1. Germline V gene data show CDR1 as SEHNR and CDR2 as FQNEAQ (reference sequence). V dropped 7 bases and J dropped 1; count of bases not matched to a gene: 9. The CDR3 consists of 16 residues. The chain's CDR3 is CASIYPGTENTGELFF. The DNA of the CDR3 is TGTGCCAGCATCTACCCCGGGACAGAGAACACCGGGGAGCTGTTTTTT.

The J gene is TRBJ2-1, the V gene TRBV5-5; D is unresolved. Looked up from germline, CDR1 is SGHKS and CDR2 is YYEKEE (reference sequence). V lost 3 bases and J 6 bases, leaving 16 bases between the germline ends. There are 15 residues in the CDR3. CDR3: CASSYDPNPSNEQFF. CDR3 DNA sequence: TGTGCCAGCAGCTATGACCCAAACCCCTCCAATGAGCAGTTCTTC.

This clonotype was observed a few times. This chain links TRBV18 with TRBJ1-1; 10 bases match TRBD1. There are 16 residues in the CDR3. Germline V CDR1 and CDR2: KGHSH, LQKENI. With 3 bases clipped from V and 6 bases from J, the junction kept 10 bases outside the gene matches. Here the CDR3 DNA reads TGTGCCAGCTCACCTCGGACAGGGGGGGGAAGCGCTGAAGCTTTCTTT. This sequence encodes CASSPRTGGGSAEAFF. Together with reference TRBV18 and TRBJ1-1, the CDR3 gives the full variable domain: NAGVMQNPRHLVRRRGQEARLRCSPMKGHSHVYWYRQLPEEGLKFMVYLQKENIIDESGMPKERFSAEFPKEGPSILRIQQVVRGDSAAYFCASSPRTGGGSAEAFFGQGTRLTVV.

This clonotype has ten or more counts. The chain uses TRBV6-1 and TRBJ2-3; 13 bases match TRBD2. Germline CDR1 is MNHNS and CDR2 is SASEGT. V lost 5 bases, J lost 7 bases, and 6 bases stayed unmatched. The length of the CDR3 is 15 residues. CDR3 sequence reads: CASSTGTSGEHTQYF. The CDR3 DNA reads as TGTGCCAGCAGTACTGGGACTAGCGGGGAACATACGCAGTATTTT.

This clonotype was counted between two and nine times. This chain links TRBV29-1 with TRBJ2-1; 8 bases are shared with TRBD1. The germline CDR1 and CDR2 sequences are SQVTM and ANQGSEA. The CDR3 covers 14 residues. V shed 7 bases and J 8 bases; nucleotides not matched to a gene: 13. The CDR3 protein is CSATLRQGIDEQFF. Written as DNA, the CDR3 is TGCAGCGCTACCTTACGACAGGGGATCGATGAGCAGTTCTTC.

In this sample, this clonotype turned up many times. The genes are TRBV2 and TRBJ2-7; 7 bases fit TRBD1. Germline loops: CDR1 SNHLY, CDR2 FYNNEI. This CDR3 region has 15 residues. V gave up 3 bases and J gave up 4 bases; unmatched junction bases: 9. The CDR3 spells CASSEGDSALYEQYV. CDR3 nucleotide sequence: TGTGCCAGCAGTGAGGGGGACAGCGCCCTTTACGAGCAGTACGTC.

This clonotype turned up a few times. The chain links TRBV6-1 to TRBJ2-1; D assignment may be TRBD1 or TRBD2 (7 bases each). Trimming shortened V by 5 bases and J by 0 bases, and 20 bases separated the two germline ends. The CDR3 has 18 amino acids. Germline V gene sequence: CDR1 MNHNS, CDR2 SASEGT. CDR3 region: CASSRGREQGFSYNEQFF. The CDR3 coding sequence is TGTGCCAGCAGTAGGGGGCGGGAGCAGGGTTTCTCCTACAATGAGCAGTTCTTC.